The source of this TCR beta chain is a study of blood T cell repertoires in COVID-19. Study-wide background: The samples span acute and convalescent COVID-19 from the United States, Italy and Spain. PBMCs, B-cell-depleted T cells, or T cells were the source of the cDNA or gDNA that made up the material.

Under the authors' procedure: Using reference gene primer amplification, nucleated cell counts were estimated. Clones were sequenced by immunoSEQ multiplex PCR, and TCRdb holds only the in-frame ones, with some missing. V and J calls plus clone size are reproduced from that table; the DNA served to infer D and trimming. The sample holds roughly 280,000 clones, approximately 86% seen once. From germline, CDR1 is SQVTM and CDR2 ANQGSEA. The trim removed 5 bases at V and 1 base at J, leaving 9 bases unmatched. The CDR3 is 18 residues long. The chain employs TRBV29-1 and TRBJ2-3; 16 nucleotides agree with TRBD2. The sample was peripheral blood. The origin of this receptor is a woman between 45 and 65 years old who had recovered from COVID-19. CDR3 amino acids: CSVPGLAGGRSGTDTQYF. CDR3 in DNA: TGCAGCGTTCCGGGACTAGCGGGGGGGCGGTCGGGCACAGATACGCAGTATTTT.